The 10 T cell receptor beta chains presented below share a single source sample, sequenced in a study of blood T cell repertoires in COVID-19. Repertoires were generated with immunoSEQ multiplex PCR, while TCRdb's copy carries only in-frame clones and drops some. The table records some 150,000 clones, around 80% of them present only once. The sequenced sample was peripheral blood. Receptors originate from a woman in her seventies with acute or convalescent COVID-19.

The sample holds a few counts of this clone. The chain joins TRBV27 to TRBJ1-1, with D perhaps TRBD1 (6 bases). The CDR3 spans 16 residues. V lost 6 bases and J 1 base, leaving 18 bases between the germline ends. Germline V CDR1 and CDR2: MNHEY, SMNVEV (reference sequence). The CDR3 DNA reads TGTGCCAGCAGCCCCTGGGGGGGGGCTGGGAACACTGAAGCTTTCTTT. It is translated as CASSPWGGAGNTEAFF.

V gene TRBV3-1 (or the pseudogene TRBV3-2) combines with J gene TRBJ2-5; 10 bases are a match to TRBD1. J gave up 7 bases and V 2 bases, and 10 bases lay outside the gene matches. Per the germline V gene, CDR1 is LGHDT and CDR2 is YNNKEL (reference sequence). This CDR3 region has 16 residues. The CDR3 sequence is CASSQSRDRGRGTQYF. DNA of the CDR3: TGTGCCAGCAGCCAATCACGGGACAGGGGACGTGGGACCCAGTACTTC.

This sequence joins TRBV10-1 and TRBJ2-2; D is unresolved. Germline V gene lookup returns CDR1 WNHNN and CDR2 SYGVQD (reference sequence). The V gene lost 2 bases and the J gene lost 0 bases, with 22 bases spanning the gap. This CDR3 region has 20 residues. As DNA, the CDR3 is TGCGCCAGCAGTGAGGCACAAAGACGACAAAAGGCTTCGAACACCGGGGAGCTGTTTTTT. Amino acids: CASSEAQRRQKASNTGELFF.

This clone was detected a few times. CDR3 nucleotides: TGTGCCACCAGTGATACCAAGGACAGGGGGCCAAATGGCTACACCTTC. It yields the protein CATSDTKDRGPNGYTF. The genes are TRBV24-1 and TRBJ1-2, with 11 bases that match TRBD1. V was clipped by 3 bases and J by 6 bases; unmatched bases: 8. The germline CDR1 and CDR2 sequences are KGHDR and SFDVKD. The CDR3 has 16 amino acids.

In its sample, this clone was seen a few times. The chain couples TRBV5-1 to TRBJ2-7; D possibly corresponds to TRBD2 (6 bases). The CDR3 sequence is 13 residues long. Trimming shortened V by 7 bases and J by 3 bases, and 14 bases separated the two germline ends. Germline V gene data show CDR1 as SGHRS and CDR2 as YFSETQ. In DNA, the CDR3 is TGCGCCAGCGCTCTCGGGAGCGACTACGAGCAGTACTTC. Translated, it gives CASALGSDYEQYF.

The chain links TRBV27 to TRBJ2-3; D is ambiguous. Germline V gene lookup returns CDR1 MNHEY and CDR2 SMNVEV (reference sequence). This CDR3 comprises 14 residues. V dropped 2 bases and J dropped 3 bases, with 9 bases sitting between them. CDR3 sequence reads: CASSLGHQTDTQYF. The CDR3 DNA is TGTGCCAGCAGTTTAGGGCACCAGACAGATACGCAGTATTTT.

This rearrangement joins TRBV9 to TRBJ2-3; possibly TRBD2 for D (5 bases). The CDR3 loop spans 13 amino acids. Per germline, CDR1 SGDLS and CDR2 YYNGEE. With 6 bases removed from V and 3 bases from J, the gap between germline ends came to 11 bases. The CDR3 loop is CASNRDYTDTQYF. The CDR3 DNA sequence: TGTGCCAGCAACCGGGATTATACAGATACGCAGTATTTT.

J is TRBJ2-7 and V is TRBV5-1, with 8 bases fitting TRBD1. The junction had 5 bases not matched to a gene; V was cut back by 0 bases and J by 6 bases. The CDR3 length is 14 residues. Germline V gene data show CDR1 as SGHRS and CDR2 as YFSETQ. The CDR3 spells CASSLETGAIEQYF. The CDR3 DNA sequence: TGCGCCAGCAGCTTGGAGACAGGGGCAATCGAGCAGTACTTC.

This clone has just one count. Other nucleotide sequences in the sample specify the same CDR3. The V call is TRBV6-2 or TRBV6-3, the J call TRBJ1-1; D is ambiguous. V lost 0 bases to trimming and J lost 3 bases, with 5 bases between them. This CDR3 is 13 amino acids long. The germline V gene encodes CDR1 MNHEY and CDR2 SVGEGT. This CDR3 is CASSYSRDTEAFF. CDR3 nucleotides: TGTGCCAGCAGTTACTCTCGAGACACTGAAGCTTTCTTT.

The rearrangement uses TRBV2 and TRBJ2-1; 9 bases are shared with TRBD2. CDR3 size: 16 residues. The ends lost 6 bases at V and 5 bases at J; junction bases unmatched: 11. The germline V gene has CDR1 SNHLY and CDR2 FYNNEI. The CDR3 reads CASSPTVGLANNEQFF. The DNA for the CDR3 is TGTGCCAGCAGCCCCACCGTGGGACTAGCAAACAATGAGCAGTTCTTC.